Sequencing of this T cell receptor (beta chain) was carried out in a study of T cells in Graves' hyperthyroidism and ophthalmopathy. Study details: Blood was drawn when the patient was first diagnosed and still untreated.

When ophthalmopathy did not progress within 18 months, Graves' hyperthyroidism was considered stable. This clonotype showed up just a few times. What it recognizes is unknown. Template material for amplifying TCR beta CDR3 regions consisted of RNA transcripts. Using the HTBI primer set, a first-round RT-PCR was run on the TCR CDR3. MiXCR was run by TCRdb on the multiplex PCR reads, yielding one entry per CDR3 protein. The data show over 150,000 distinct CDR3 sequences, roughly a sixth seen once. Study observations and caveats: Expanded thyroid clonotypes (above 0.001) were mostly also found in blood. Model-based prediction identified ophthalmopathy a median around 6.7 months prior to its onset.

Per germline, CDR1 MNHEY and CDR2 SMNVEV (reference sequence). V dropped 7 bases and J dropped 5; count of bases not matched to a gene: 6. This CDR3 has 13 residues. Sequencing was carried out using blood. The source of this sequence is a woman aged 45-65 years with Graves' hyperthyroidism. The genes are TRBV27 and TRBJ2-3; 7 bases align to TRBD1. CDR3 region: CASKDTGVDTQYF. CDR3 DNA: TGTGCCAGCAAGGACACAGGGGTAGATACGCAGTATTTT.